The source of this TCR beta chain is a study of blood T cell repertoires in COVID-19 (dated by TCRdb to about 2020). With regard to the full study: The collaborator samples originated in the United States, Italy and Spain and spanned the acute and convalescent phases of COVID-19. The sample metadata nearly always contained a de-identified subject ID, COVID-19 status, age in years and sex. The dataset comprised deeply sampled blood TCRbeta repertoires from subjects exposed to, actively infected with, or recovered from COVID-19. The samples were drawn from the first 160 participants of the ongoing ImmuneRACE study and from over a thousand subjects provided by 6 global collaborators. The repertoires were made available in a free public database intended to serve as a resource for research on the immune response to SARS-CoV-2. Where HLA class I and class II types were available, the types were taken from metadata supplied by the sample provider, not from assay-based typing. The prospective study material was composed of cDNA or gDNA derived from T cells, B-cell-depleted T cells, or PBMCs. Paper-wide results and their limitations: How much clinical and demographic metadata was included differed by source and by participant, and the metadata was provided uncurated.

The CDR3 measures 14 amino acids from cysteine to phenylalanine. The DNA shown is the 42-base CDR3, in frame from base 1. V is pared back by 3 bases and J by 6 bases, with 14 bases lying between the germline termini. The germline V gene specifies KGHDR as CDR1 and SFDVKD as CDR2. As to this clone: It lacks a known antigen. No base quality information exists; no much larger clone differs at one position.

The immunoSEQ Assay, a bias-controlled multiplex PCR, was used to amplify TCRbeta CDR3 regions from genomic DNA. In the authors' own workflow: The number of nucleated cells in each sample was estimated from the amplification of reference gene primers within the assay. To quantify the absolute abundance of each unique TCRbeta CDR3 rearrangement, sequence reads were collapsed and filtered. For each sample, productive Simpson clonality was calculated as the square root of Simpson's diversity index over productive rearrangements. Entries here come from immuneACCESS through TCRdb and include only in-frame sequences with V and J called. Some clones fail to appear in such tables; in the studies checked, an unresolved V gene covers under half of the shortfall, and the cause of the remainder is unknown. V, J and clone size reflect that table, while D and trimming were determined from the DNA. The sample contains about 230,000 clones, 70% to 90% of them found a single time. Around a tenth of the sample belongs to the ten largest clones.

One collaborating source in Seattle enrolled patients while the patients were actively infected and followed the patients over time throughout the course of disease. The collaborating institutions used their own protocols to collect whole blood in K2EDTA tubes. For TCRbeta analysis, collaborators shipped samples as frozen whole blood, isolated PBMCs, or DNA extracted from either of those sample types. The receptor's source is a man aged 45-65 years with COVID-19, enrolled during active disease. Material: peripheral blood. The sequence links TRBV24-1 to TRBJ2-7; a weak D assignment points to TRBD1 (6 bases agree). CDR3 protein: CATSDNRDTGEQYF. The sequence in DNA is TGTGCCACCAGTGATAACCGGGACACGGGCGAGCAGTACTTC.